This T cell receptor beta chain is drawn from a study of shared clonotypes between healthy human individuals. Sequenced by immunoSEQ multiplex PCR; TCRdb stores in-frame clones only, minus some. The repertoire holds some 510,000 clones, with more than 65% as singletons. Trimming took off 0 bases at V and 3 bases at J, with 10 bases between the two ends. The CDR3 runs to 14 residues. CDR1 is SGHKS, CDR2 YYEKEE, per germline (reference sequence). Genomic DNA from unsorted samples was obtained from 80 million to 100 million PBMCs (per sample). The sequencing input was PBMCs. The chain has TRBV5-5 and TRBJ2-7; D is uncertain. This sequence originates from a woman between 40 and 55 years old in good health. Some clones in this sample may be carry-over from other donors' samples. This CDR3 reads CASSLGSGFYEQYF. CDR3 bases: TGTGCCAGCAGCTTGGGATCCGGTTTCTACGAGCAGTACTTC.